This T cell receptor (beta chain) originates from a study of blood T cells in healthy people across ages. Then a second PCR, running roughly 7 to 11 cycles, was carried out with a sample-barcoded 5' primer and a J-beta primer mix. TCRdb independently ran MiXCR on the 5' RACE reads; one entry per CDR3 protein. In the table there are roughly 1.5 million distinct CDR3 sequences, approximately 39% of which are singletons. V was shortened by 7 bases and J by 0 bases, with 16 bases between the two germline ends. The CDR3 contains 15 residues. Germline assignment: CDR1 SGHTA and CDR2 FQGNSA. This clonotype was found a few times.

The V gene is TRBV7-2, the J gene TRBJ2-7; a weak D match, TRBD2 (6 bases). This clonotype was obtained from a woman aged 18-30 years in good health. Sequencing was performed on blood. In DNA form, the CDR3 reads TGTGCCAGCAATAGGGTACGGGGGAACTCCTACGAGCAGTACTTC. Protein product: CASNRVRGNSYEQYF.